This T cell receptor (beta chain) stems from a study of response to subunit inactivated influenza vaccine. TCRdb processed the RT-PCR reads anew with MiXCR; each CDR3 protein has one entry. The sample includes over 650,000 distinct CDR3 sequences, less than 20% of them seen just once. Findings of the study overall: Each seasonal flu vaccination may recruit only limited new T cells, authors suggested.

With regard to this clonotype: Antigen unknown. Germline is not matched at one junction end, which may reflect a read error.

Specimen: PBMCs from blood, collected 5 days after vaccination. The receptor comes from a man in his fifties or sixties who received an inactivated influenza vaccine.

CDR3 sequence (DNA): TGCAATGCTAGAGATCCGGCCCGCCAGGTGACAGATACGCAGTATTTT. Its translation: CNARDPARQVTDTQYF. The genes are TRBV20-1 and TRBJ2-3; D is unresolved. CDR1 and CDR2 (germline): DFQATT, SNEGSKA (reference sequence). The length of the CDR3 is 16 residues.